This TCR beta chain emerged from a study of cytomegalovirus exposure and HLA in healthy donors. General study results and limits: Researchers catalogued approximately 170 TCR beta chains as cytomegalovirus-associated. A later analysis showed HLA-associated TCR beta chains outstripping equally common others in clonal expansion. Sequences of the TCR beta chain were said to predict the HLA-A and HLA-B alleles of most subjects accurately.

The PCR used 60 Vbeta and 13 Jbeta primers. Assay used: immunoSEQ multiplex PCR; TCRdb lists only in-frame clones, some missing. The sample lists 50,000 to 65,000 clones, 65% to 80% occurring once. All donors participated as healthy donors of bone marrow. The germline V gene has CDR1 SGHTA and CDR2 FQGTGA. The CDR3 has 14 residues. Deletions cut 3 bases from V and 0 bases from J, with 7 bases between. Worth noting for this clone: The target antigen is unknown.

V is TRBV7-3 and J is TRBJ2-3; D gene uncertain. Sequencing was performed on PBMCs. The source of this sequence is a woman in her 30s in good health and CMV-seronegative. CDR3 loop: CASSFESSTDTQYF. Here the CDR3 DNA reads TGTGCCAGCAGCTTCGAGAGTAGCACAGATACGCAGTATTTT.